Included here is one T cell receptor (beta chain) sequence, with context. Its antigen is not identified. Assay: immunoSEQ multiplex PCR; the TCRdb copy retains only in-frame clones and omits some. The data show 13,000 or so clones, with roughly nine tenths seen just once and roughly 2.8% held by the top ten. The data are from a study of T cells in localized non-small cell lung cancer. Findings and limits, study-wide: As only one tumor region underwent sequencing, heterogeneity remains possible.

The sequences come from peripheral blood mononuclear cells, collected before any cancer treatment. This receptor was obtained from a man aged 40 to 69 with stage III lung adenocarcinoma.

As DNA, the CDR3 is TGTGCCAGCTCACCCCAAATGAACACTGAAGCTTTCTTT. This encodes CASSPQMNTEAFF. V and J are TRBV18 and TRBJ1-1; no clear D. Per the germline V gene, CDR1 is KGHSH and CDR2 is LQKENI. V lost 3 bases to trimming and J lost 0 bases, with 5 bases between them. The CDR3 is 13 amino acids.